The T cell receptor (beta chain) described here comes from a study of cytomegalovirus exposure and HLA in healthy donors. The study's findings and limits: Likely technical artifact: a cluster of highly shared sequence variants.

The germline gives CDR1 SEHNR, CDR2 FQNEAQ (reference sequence). The V end lost 4 bases, the J end lost 1 base, and 16 bases lay between the germline ends. The CDR3 consists of 16 residues. PCR involved 60 Vbeta and 13 Jbeta primers. The table came from immunoSEQ multiplex PCR; TCRdb's copy has only in-frame clones and leaves some out. Of 200,000 or so clones listed, roughly 83% are singletons. Comments on this clone: What it recognizes is unknown.

This chain connects TRBV7-9 to TRBJ2-5; D may be TRBD1 (6 bases). Sequenced material: PBMCs. This TCR was sampled from a boy aged 5-17 years in good health and CMV-seronegative. For the CDR3, the DNA is TGTGCCAGCAGCTCGACTCAGGGGCCGCTCCAAGAGACCCAGTACTTC. It codes for CASSSTQGPLQETQYF.